This T cell receptor (beta chain) was identified in a study of blood T cells in healthy people across ages. Overall study results and limits: A roughly linear fall in TCR beta diversity per million T cells was seen with increasing age. No conclusive comparison of naive versus antigen-experienced cells was possible with unsorted PBMCs.

Donor samples were obtained from healthy Caucasian individuals from Russia, aged 6 to 90. Extractions gave at least 5.5 micrograms of total RNA per sample. This clonotype was seen a handful of times. Its specificity is unknown. A J-beta primer mix and a sample-barcoded 5' primer were used in a second PCR of roughly 6 to 11 cycles. One entry per CDR3 protein results from TCRdb running MiXCR on the 5' RACE reads. There are around 1,700,000 distinct CDR3 sequences in the sample; under 30% occur only once, and 7.7% lies in the top ten. The clonotype was recovered from a woman in her 30s in good health. Sample: blood.

The CDR3 reads CASSLHRGKSGYTF. CDR3 nucleotide sequence: TGTGCCAGCAGCCTCCACAGGGGTAAAAGTGGCTACACCTTC. The genes are TRBV7-2 and TRBJ1-2; 7 nucleotides line up with TRBD1. The CDR3 runs to 14 residues. Germline loops: CDR1 SGHTA, CDR2 FQGNSA. With V trimmed by 5 bases and J by 7 bases, 10 bases remained unmatched.